The sequence of this T cell receptor (beta chain) was determined in a study of cytomegalovirus exposure and HLA in healthy donors. Study outcomes and limitations: The study dropped some indistinguishable V segments, TRBV6-2 and TRBV6-3 among them.

This clone was counted between two and nine times. Its antigen is not known. The germline CDR1 and CDR2 sequences are SEHNR and FQNEAQ (reference sequence). V shed 1 base and J 4 bases; nucleotides not matched to a gene: 5. This CDR3 contains 16 residues. These donors, healthy bone marrow donors, were studied. Whereas donors were nominally healthy upon sampling, unrecorded immune exposures were probable. With 60 Vbeta and 13 Jbeta primers, the PCR was carried out. Clones were sequenced by immunoSEQ multiplex PCR, and TCRdb holds only the in-frame ones, with some missing. The profile shows roughly 150,000 clones, roughly 85% of them singletons.

The sequence was obtained from a male donor in good health and CMV-seronegative. V usage is TRBV7-9 and J usage is TRBJ2-5; 11 nucleotides align to TRBD2. Material: PBMCs. CDR3 DNA: TGTGCCAGCAGCTTAGGACTAGCGGGAAATCTAGAGACCCAGTACTTC. Amino acid sequence: CASSLGLAGNLETQYF.